The subject of this entry is one T cell receptor (beta chain). Original processing notes: Amplification with reference gene primers provided the estimates of nucleated cell counts. Assay: immunoSEQ multiplex PCR; the TCRdb copy retains only in-frame clones and omits some. V, J and clone size were drawn from that table, and D and trimming were deduced from the DNA. The top ten hold around 1.7% of the sample, which has about 250,000 clones, over 75% seen once. J was trimmed by 3 bases and V by 2 bases; bases with no gene match: 4. Germline loops: CDR1 MNHNS, CDR2 SASEGT. This CDR3 spans 15 amino acids. The data stem from a study of blood T cell repertoires in COVID-19. Study-wide context: Italy, Spain and the United States were the sources of the convalescent and acute COVID-19 samples.

Assignments of participants to cohorts depended upon their own reported clinical history. Recovered status in Cohort 3 required two negative PCRs, clearance, or symptom resolution. The source of this sequence is a man aged 40-49 years who had recovered from COVID-19. This rearrangement joins TRBV6-1 to TRBJ2-1; 7 bases agree with TRBD1. Sequencing was performed on PBMCs or T cells enriched from blood (not recorded which). CDR3 protein: CASSEMAGGYNEQFF. CDR3 coding DNA: TGTGCCAGCAGTGAAATGGCAGGGGGCTACAATGAGCAGTTCTTC.